What follows is one TCR beta chain and its context. Its antigen remains unknown. Each cDNA molecule carried a unique molecular identifier. TCRdb independently ran MiXCR on the 5' RACE reads; one entry per CDR3 protein. The sample lists some 61,000 distinct CDR3 sequences, over 7% seen once, with roughly 20% in the top ten. The source of the sample is a study of early T cells in non-severe SARS-CoV-2 infection. On the study more broadly: The input, bulk RNA from unsorted whole blood, was sequenced, and chains were unpaired.

Germline V lookup: CDR1 SNHLY, CDR2 FYNNEI. The CDR3 covers 14 residues. V dropped 3 bases and J dropped 6 bases, with 11 bases sitting between them. Study-level findings and limits: Matches to VDJdb favored anti-spike CD8 responses and missed private and CD4 specificities.

Sequencing input: whole blood. The TCR originated in an adult who was a healthcare worker with PCR-confirmed SARS-CoV-2 infection or an uninfected control (not recorded which). The J gene is TRBJ2-2, the V gene TRBV2; D is ambiguous. CDR3 loop: CASSDFVGPGELFF. The CDR3 DNA reads TGTGCCAGCAGTGACTTCGTAGGGCCCGGGGAGCTGTTTTTT.